The rows below give T cell receptor beta chains drawn from one sample of a study of blood T cell repertoires in COVID-19. The method was immunoSEQ multiplex PCR; TCRdb's version includes in-frame clones alone and lacks a portion of them. The sample includes under 150,000 clones, around four fifths of them seen just once. Sequencing was performed on peripheral blood. The origin of the receptors is a man at least 80 years old with active or convalescent COVID-19. Both conserved end residues are part of each CDR3. Fields, in order: D gene, V gene, J gene, clone size, CDR3 DNA, CDR3 protein. D genes are given only for firm matches. Clone size is given for some rows only: seen once, a few or many times, or a class if the clone is expanded.

>-|TRBV10-3|TRBJ1-4|-
TGTGCCATCAGTCGAGGGGGATCTGGAGAAAAACTGTTTTTT
CAISRGGSGEKLFF
>-|TRBV6-5|TRBJ1-6|-
TGTGCCAGCAGTTACGAGCCCTGGTCACCCCTCCACTTT
CASSYEPWSPLHF
>-|TRBV19|TRBJ1-1|-
TGTGCCAGTAGGGGAAGACTCCGGGGGGCGGTCACTGAAGCTTTCTTT
CASRGRLRGAVTEAFF
>TRBD2|TRBV10-3|TRBJ2-1|few
TGTGCCACCCGGGGGAGCGGGGATAGCTCCTACAATGAGCAGTTCTTC
CATRGSGDSSYNEQFF
>-|TRBV6-2/TRBV6-3|TRBJ2-7|-
TGTGCCAGCAGTCTCATCGGGGAACCTTTGAACGAGCAGTACTTC
CASSLIGEPLNEQYF
>-|TRBV3-1/TRBV3-2|TRBJ1-4|-
TGTGCCAGCAGCCAAGTTACTGCAACTAATGAAAAACTGTTTTTT
CASSQVTATNEKLFF
>TRBD1|TRBV10-3|TRBJ2-2|-
TGTGCCATCATGGGACAGGCGACTAACACCGGGGAGCTGTTTTTT
CAIMGQATNTGELFF
>-|TRBV19|TRBJ1-1|-
TGTGCCAGTAGTATTAGCGGTACGAACACTGAAGCTTTCTTT
CASSISGTNTEAFF
>-|TRBV27|TRBJ2-3|-
TGTGCCAGCAGGACCTTCAGGGCAGATACGCAGTATTTT
CASRTFRADTQYF
>-|TRBV7-2|TRBJ1-3|-
TGTGCCAGCAGCACGCAAACAGGGAACTCTGGAAACACCATATATTTT
CASSTQTGNSGNTIYF
>-|TRBV6-6|TRBJ2-6|-
TGTGCCAGCAGTACGTCAGGCTCTGGGGCCAACGTCCTGACTTTC
CASSTSGSGANVLTF
>-|TRBV9|TRBJ1-4|-
TGTGCCAGCAGCGGTTCCGGGACTCTAGGGGAAAAACTGTTTTTT
CASSGSGTLGEKLFF
>TRBD1|TRBV5-4|TRBJ2-7|-
TGTGCCAGCAGTTCGGGGACAGGCCTGTACGAGCAGTACTTC
CASSSGTGLYEQYF